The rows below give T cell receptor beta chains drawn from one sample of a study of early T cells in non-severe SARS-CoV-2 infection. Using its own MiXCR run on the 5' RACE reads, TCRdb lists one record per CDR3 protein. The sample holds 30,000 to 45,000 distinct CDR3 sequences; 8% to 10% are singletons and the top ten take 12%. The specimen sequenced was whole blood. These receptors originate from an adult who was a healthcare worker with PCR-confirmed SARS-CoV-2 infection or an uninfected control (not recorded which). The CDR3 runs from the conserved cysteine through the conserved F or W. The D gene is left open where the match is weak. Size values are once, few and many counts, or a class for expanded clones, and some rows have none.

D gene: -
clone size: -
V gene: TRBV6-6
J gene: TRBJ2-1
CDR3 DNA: TGTGCCGGCAGTGAAAACAGGATCAATGAGCAGTTCTTC
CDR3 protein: CAGSENRINEQFF

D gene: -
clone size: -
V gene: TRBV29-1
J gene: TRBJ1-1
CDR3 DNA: TGCAGCGCGTCGGTGGAGCGGAACACTGAAGCTTTCTTT
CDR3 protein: CSASVERNTEAFF

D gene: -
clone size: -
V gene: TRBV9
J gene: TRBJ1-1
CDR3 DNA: TGTGCCAGCAGCGAGCCAGCCGAAGCTTTCTTT
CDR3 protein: CASSEPAEAFF

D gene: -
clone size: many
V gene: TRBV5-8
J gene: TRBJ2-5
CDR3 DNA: TGTGCCAGCAGCCGCGCAGAAGAGACCCAGTACTTC
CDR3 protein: CASSRAEETQYF

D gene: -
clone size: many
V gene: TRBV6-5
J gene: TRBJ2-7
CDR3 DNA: TGTGCCAGCAGTTACAGGTGGGACGGCACCTACGAGCAGTACTTC
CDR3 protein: CASSYRWDGTYEQYF

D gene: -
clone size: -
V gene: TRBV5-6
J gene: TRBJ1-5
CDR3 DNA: TGTGCCAGCAGCTTGGGGCCCGGGCTCAATCAGCCCCAGCATTTT
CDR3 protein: CASSLGPGLNQPQHF

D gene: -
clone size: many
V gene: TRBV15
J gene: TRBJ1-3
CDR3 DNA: TGTGCCACAAGCTCGAGGTCTGGAAACACCATATATTTT
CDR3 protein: CATSSRSGNTIYF

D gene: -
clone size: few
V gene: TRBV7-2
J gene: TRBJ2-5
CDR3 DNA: TGTGCCAGCAGCCCGAACGAGGGGAGGGAGACCCAGTACTTC
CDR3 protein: CASSPNEGRETQYF

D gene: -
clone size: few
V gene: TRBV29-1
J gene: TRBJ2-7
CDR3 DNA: TGCAGCGTACAAACGGGACTGATCTACGAGCAGTACTTC
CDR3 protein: CSVQTGLIYEQYF

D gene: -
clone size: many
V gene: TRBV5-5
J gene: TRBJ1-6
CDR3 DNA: TGTGCCAGCAGCTTGGCCGGATCCTCACCCCTCCACTTT
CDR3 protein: CASSLAGSSPLHF

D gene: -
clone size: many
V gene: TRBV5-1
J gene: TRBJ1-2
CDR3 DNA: TGCGCCAGCAGCTTGGCGCTAGGGACACAGAACTATGGCTACACCTTC
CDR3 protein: CASSLALGTQNYGYTF

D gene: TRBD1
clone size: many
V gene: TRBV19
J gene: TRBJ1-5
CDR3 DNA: TGTGCCAGTAGTATGACAGGGGGAGGTCAGCCCCAGCATTTT
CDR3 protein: CASSMTGGGQPQHF

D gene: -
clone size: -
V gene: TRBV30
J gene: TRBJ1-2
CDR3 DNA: TGTGCCTGGAGTACGGCGCAGGGCAACTATGGCTACACCTTC
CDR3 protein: CAWSTAQGNYGYTF

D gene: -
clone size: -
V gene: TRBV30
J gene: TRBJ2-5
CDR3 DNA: TGTGCCTGGAGTGTAGCTCGGACCCAGTACTTC
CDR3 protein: CAWSVARTQYF

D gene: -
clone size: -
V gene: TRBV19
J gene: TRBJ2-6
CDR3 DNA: TGTGCCAGTAGTGCTCGGGGCACTGGGGCCAACGTCCTGACTTTC
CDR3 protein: CASSARGTGANVLTF

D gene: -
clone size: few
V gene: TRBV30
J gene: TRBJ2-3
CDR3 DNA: TGTGCCTGGAGTGTAGGGGCTAGTTCAGATACGCAGTATTTT
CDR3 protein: CAWSVGASSDTQYF

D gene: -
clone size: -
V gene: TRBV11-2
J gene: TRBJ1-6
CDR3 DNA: TGTGCCAGCAGCTTATCTGGGATTTTTAATTCACCCCTCCACTTT
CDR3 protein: CASSLSGIFNSPLHF

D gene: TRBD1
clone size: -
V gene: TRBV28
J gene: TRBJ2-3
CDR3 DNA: TGTGCCAGCAGTTTTCCCGGACAGGGGACAGATACGCAGTATTTT
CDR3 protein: CASSFPGQGTDTQYF

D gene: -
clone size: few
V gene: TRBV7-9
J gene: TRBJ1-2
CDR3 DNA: TGTGCCAGCAATGGACGGACGAACTATGGCTACACCTTC
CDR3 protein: CASNGRTNYGYTF

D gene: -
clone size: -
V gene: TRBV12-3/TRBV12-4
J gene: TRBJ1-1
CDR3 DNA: TGTGCCAGCAGCCGAGGGGGATACACTGAAGCTTTCTTT
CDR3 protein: CASSRGGYTEAFF

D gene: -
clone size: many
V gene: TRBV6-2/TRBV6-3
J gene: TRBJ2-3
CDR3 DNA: TGTGCCAGCAGAGACTATAGGAATTATGGCACAGATACGCAGTATTTT
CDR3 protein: CASRDYRNYGTDTQYF

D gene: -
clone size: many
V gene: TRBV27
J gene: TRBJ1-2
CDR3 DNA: TGTGCCAGCAGTTTATTGGGGCAGGGTAGTGGCTACACCTTC
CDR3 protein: CASSLLGQGSGYTF

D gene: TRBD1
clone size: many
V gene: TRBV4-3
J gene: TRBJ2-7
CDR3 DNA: TGCGCCAGCAGCCAAGGGCCCCGGGACAGCGCCTACGAGCAGTACTTC
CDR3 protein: CASSQGPRDSAYEQYF